Detailed here is one T cell receptor beta chain. Participants had their cohort set by participant-reported clinical history. The data were obtained in a study of blood T cell repertoires in COVID-19. CDR3 length: 15 amino acids. V was pared by 4 bases and J by 2 bases, with 11 bases between. CDR1 and CDR2 (germline): MGHRA, YSYEKL. Measured with immunoSEQ multiplex PCR; TCRdb has only the in-frame clones, and not every one. The profile shows around 120,000 clones, approximately 86% of them singletons. Sequenced input: PBMCs or T cells enriched from blood (not recorded which). This chain links TRBV4-1 with TRBJ2-2; perhaps TRBD2 as D (5 bases). This TCR derives from a woman in her forties or fifties who had recovered from COVID-19. The CDR3 DNA reads TGCGCCAGCAGCCCGCCGGGGAGAAACACCGGGGAGCTGTTTTTT. This encodes CASSPPGRNTGELFF.